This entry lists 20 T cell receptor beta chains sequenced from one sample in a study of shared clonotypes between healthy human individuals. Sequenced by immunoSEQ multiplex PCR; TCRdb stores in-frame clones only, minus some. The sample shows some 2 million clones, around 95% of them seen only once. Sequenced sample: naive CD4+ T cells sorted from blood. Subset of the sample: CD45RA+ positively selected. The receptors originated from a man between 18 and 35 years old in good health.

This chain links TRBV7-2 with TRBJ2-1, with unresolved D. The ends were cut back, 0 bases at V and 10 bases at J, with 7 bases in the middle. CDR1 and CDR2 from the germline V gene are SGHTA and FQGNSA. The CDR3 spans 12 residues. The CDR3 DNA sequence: TGTGCCAGCAGCTTAGCTGAGTGGGAGCAGTTCTTC. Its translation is CASSLAEWEQFF.

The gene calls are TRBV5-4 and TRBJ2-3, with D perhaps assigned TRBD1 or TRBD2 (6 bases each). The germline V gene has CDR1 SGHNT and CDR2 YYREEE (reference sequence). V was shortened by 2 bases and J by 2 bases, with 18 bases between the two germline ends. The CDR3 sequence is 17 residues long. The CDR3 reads CASSFIGRGGFTDTQYF. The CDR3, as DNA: TGTGCCAGCAGCTTTATCGGAAGAGGGGGGTTCACAGATACGCAGTATTTT.

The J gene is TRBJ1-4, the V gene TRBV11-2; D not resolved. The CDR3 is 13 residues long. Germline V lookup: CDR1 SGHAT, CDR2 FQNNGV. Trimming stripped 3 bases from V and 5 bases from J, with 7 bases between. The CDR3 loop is CASSFTLNEKLFF. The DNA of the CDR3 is TGTGCCAGCAGCTTCACTTTAAATGAAAAACTGTTTTTT.

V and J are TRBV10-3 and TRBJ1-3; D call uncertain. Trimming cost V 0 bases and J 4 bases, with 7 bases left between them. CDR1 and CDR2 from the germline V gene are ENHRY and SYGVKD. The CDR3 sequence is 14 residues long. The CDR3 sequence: CAISESSAGNTIYF. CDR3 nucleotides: TGTGCCATCAGTGAGTCTAGTGCCGGAAACACCATATATTTT.

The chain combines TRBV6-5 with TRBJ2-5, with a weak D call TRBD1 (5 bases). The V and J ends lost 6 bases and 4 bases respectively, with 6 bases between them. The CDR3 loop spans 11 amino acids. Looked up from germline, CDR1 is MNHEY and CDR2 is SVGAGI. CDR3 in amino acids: CASRGRETQYF. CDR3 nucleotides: TGTGCCAGCAGGGGGCGAGAGACCCAGTACTTC.

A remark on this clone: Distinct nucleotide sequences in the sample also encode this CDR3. CDR3 nucleotides: TGTGCCACCAGCAGAGGCTTGGCGGCTAGCACAGATACGCAGTATTTT. This gives the protein CATSRGLAASTDTQYF. The chain links TRBV15 to TRBJ2-3; D gene uncertain. This CDR3 region has 16 residues. V was shortened by 1 base and J by 0 bases, with 11 bases between the two germline ends. Germline CDR1 reads LNHNV; CDR2 reads YYDKDF (reference sequence).

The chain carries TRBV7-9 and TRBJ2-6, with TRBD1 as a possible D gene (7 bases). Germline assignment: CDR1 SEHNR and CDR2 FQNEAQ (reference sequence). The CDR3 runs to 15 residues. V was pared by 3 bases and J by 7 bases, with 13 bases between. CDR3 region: CASSFPQGGANVLTF. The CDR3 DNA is TGTGCCAGCAGCTTTCCCCAGGGGGGTGCCAACGTCCTGACTTTC.

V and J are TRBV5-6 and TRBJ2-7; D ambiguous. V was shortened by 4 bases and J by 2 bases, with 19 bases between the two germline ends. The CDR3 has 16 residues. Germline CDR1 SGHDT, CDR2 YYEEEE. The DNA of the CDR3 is TGTGCCAGCAGCCGGGTGGATGGTCCCTATACCTACGAGCAGTACTTC. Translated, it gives CASSRVDGPYTYEQYF.

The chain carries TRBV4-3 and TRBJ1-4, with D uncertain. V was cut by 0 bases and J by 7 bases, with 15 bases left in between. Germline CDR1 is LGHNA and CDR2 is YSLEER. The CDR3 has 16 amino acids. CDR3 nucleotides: TGCGCCAGCAGCCAAGAAGGGAGGGCTCGGGGTGAAAAACTGTTTTTT. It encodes CASSQEGRARGEKLFF.

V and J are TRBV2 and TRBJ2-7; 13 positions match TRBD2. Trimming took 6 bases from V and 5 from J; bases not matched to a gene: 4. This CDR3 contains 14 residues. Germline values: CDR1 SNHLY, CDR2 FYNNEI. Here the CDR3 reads CASRVTSGGDEQYF. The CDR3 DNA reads TGTGCCAGCAGGGTCACTAGCGGGGGGGACGAGCAGTACTTC.

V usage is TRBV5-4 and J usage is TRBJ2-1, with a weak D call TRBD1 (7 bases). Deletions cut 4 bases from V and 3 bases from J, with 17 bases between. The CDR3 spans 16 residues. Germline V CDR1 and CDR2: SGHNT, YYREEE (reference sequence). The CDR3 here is CASSTQGGTRYNEQFF. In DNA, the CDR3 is TGTGCCAGCAGCACCCAGGGGGGAACCCGCTACAATGAGCAGTTCTTC.

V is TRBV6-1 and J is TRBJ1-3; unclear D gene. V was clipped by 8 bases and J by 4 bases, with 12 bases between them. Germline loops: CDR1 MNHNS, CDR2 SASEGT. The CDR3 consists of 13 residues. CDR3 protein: CASRHAAGNTIYF. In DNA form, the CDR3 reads TGTGCCAGCCGCCATGCCGCGGGAAACACCATATATTTT.

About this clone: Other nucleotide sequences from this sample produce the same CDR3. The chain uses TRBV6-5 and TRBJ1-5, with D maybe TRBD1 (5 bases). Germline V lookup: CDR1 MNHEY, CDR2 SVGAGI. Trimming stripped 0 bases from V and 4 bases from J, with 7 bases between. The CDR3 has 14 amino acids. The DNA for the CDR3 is TGTGCCAGCAGTTACTCGGGGGTAAATCAGCCCCAGCATTTT. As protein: CASSYSGVNQPQHF.

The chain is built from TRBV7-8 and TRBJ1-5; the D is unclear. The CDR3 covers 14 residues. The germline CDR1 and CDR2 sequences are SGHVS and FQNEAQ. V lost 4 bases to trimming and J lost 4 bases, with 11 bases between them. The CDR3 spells CASSSSGGNQPQHF. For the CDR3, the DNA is TGTGCCAGCAGCTCGTCGGGAGGAAATCAGCCCCAGCATTTT.

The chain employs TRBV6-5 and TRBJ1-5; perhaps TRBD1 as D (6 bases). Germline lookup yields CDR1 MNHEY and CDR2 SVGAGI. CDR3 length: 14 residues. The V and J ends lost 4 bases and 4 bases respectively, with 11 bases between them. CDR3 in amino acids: CASSLSGANQPQHF. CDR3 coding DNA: TGTGCCAGCAGTTTATCAGGGGCGAATCAGCCCCAGCATTTT.

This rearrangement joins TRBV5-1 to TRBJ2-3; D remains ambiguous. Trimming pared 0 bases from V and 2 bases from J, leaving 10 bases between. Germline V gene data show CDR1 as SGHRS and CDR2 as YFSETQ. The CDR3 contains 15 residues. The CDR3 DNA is TGCGCCAGCAGCTTGGATCTCCCCCTCACAGATACGCAGTATTTT. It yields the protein CASSLDLPLTDTQYF.

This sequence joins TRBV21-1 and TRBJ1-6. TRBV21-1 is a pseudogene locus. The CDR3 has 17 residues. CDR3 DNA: TGTGCCAGCAGCCCGCAGGGACGCCGCGAGTTAGATTCACCCCTCCACTTT. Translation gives CASSPQGRRELDSPLHF.

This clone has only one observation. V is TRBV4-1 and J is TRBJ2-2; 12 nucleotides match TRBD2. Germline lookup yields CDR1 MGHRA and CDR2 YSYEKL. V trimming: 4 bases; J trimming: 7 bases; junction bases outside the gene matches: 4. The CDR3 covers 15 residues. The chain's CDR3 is CASSRLAGANGELFF. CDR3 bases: TGCGCCAGCAGCCGACTAGCGGGAGCGAACGGGGAGCTGTTTTTT.

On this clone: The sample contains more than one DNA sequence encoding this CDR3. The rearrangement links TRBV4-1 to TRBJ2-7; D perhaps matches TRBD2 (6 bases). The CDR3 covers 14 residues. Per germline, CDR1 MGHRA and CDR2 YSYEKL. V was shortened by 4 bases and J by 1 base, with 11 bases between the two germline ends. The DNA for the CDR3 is TGCGCCAGCAGCCCCAGCGGGTCTTCCTACGAGCAGTACTTC. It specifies CASSPSGSSYEQYF.

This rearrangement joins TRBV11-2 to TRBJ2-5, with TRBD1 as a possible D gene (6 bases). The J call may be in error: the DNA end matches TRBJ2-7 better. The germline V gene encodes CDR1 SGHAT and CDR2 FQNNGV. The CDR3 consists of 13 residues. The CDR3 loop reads CASRETGFHEQYF. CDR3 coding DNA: TGTGCCAGCAGAGAAACAGGGTTCCACGAGCAGTACTTC.